This TCR beta chain appears in the sequencing data of a study of shared clonotypes between healthy human individuals. Trimming left V 6 bases short and J 6 bases short, with 14 bases between. CDR3 length equals 13 residues. CDR1 is MNHNY and CDR2 is SVGAGI in the germline V gene (reference sequence). Assay used: immunoSEQ multiplex PCR; TCRdb lists only in-frame clones, some missing. The sample records about 1,500,000 clones, around 97% being singletons. The chain combines TRBV6-6 with TRBJ1-1; D gene uncertain. Source material: naive CD4+ T cells sorted from blood. The subset is: CD45RA+ positively selected. The receptor comes from a man under 40 in good health. CDR3 DNA: TGTGCCAGCAGCTTAGCCTCGGCCGCTGAAGCTTTCTTT. Translation gives CASSLASAAEAFF.